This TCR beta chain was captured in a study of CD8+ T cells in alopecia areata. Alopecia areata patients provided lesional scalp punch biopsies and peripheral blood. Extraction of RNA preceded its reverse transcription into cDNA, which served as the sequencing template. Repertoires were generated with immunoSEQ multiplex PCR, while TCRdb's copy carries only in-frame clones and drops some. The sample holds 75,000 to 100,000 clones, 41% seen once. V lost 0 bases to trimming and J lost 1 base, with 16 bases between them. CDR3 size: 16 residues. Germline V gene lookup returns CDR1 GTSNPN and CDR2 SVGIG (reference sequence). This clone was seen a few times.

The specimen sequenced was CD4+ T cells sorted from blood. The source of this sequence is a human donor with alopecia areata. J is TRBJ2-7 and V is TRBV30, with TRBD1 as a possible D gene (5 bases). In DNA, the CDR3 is TGTGCCTGGAGTGTACGAAAGGCAGGGTTGTCCTACGAGCAGTACTTC. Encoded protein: CAWSVRKAGLSYEQYF.